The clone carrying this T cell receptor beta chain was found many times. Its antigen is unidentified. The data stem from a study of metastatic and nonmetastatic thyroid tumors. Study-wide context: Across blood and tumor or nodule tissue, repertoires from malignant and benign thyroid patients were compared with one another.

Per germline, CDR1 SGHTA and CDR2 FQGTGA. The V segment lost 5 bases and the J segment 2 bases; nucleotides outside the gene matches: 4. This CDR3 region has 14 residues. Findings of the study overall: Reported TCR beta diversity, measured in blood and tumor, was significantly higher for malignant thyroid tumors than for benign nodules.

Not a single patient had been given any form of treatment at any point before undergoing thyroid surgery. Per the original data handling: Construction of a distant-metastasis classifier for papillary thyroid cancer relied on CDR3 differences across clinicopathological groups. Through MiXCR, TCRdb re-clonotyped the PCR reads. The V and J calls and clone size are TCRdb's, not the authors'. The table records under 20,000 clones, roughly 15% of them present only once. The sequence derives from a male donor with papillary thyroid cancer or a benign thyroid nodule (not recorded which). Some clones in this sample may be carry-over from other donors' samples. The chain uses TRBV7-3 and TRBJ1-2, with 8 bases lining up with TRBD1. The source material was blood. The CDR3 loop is CASSPGQGNYGYTF. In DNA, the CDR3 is TGTGCCAGCAGCCCCGGACAGGGAAACTATGGCTACACCTTC.